One sample yielded the 3 T cell receptor beta chains listed below, sequenced in a study of breast tumors, draining lymph nodes, adjacent tissues. Axillary draining lymph nodes of breast cancer patients supplied the node samples. TCRdb re-analysed the multiplex PCR reads in MiXCR, keeping a single row per CDR3 protein. The sample yields some 170,000 distinct CDR3 sequences, 33% seen once. The sequenced sample consisted of axillary lymph node tissue. These receptors all stem from a female donor with breast cancer. Some clones in this sample may be carry-over from other donors' samples.

This clonotype was picked up many times. The chain employs TRBV20-1 and TRBJ2-1; 7 bases align to TRBD2. Germline V lookup: CDR1 DFQATT, CDR2 SNEGSKA (reference sequence). V lost 3 bases, J lost 3 bases, and 5 bases stayed unmatched. This CDR3 is built from 14 residues. CDR3 nucleotide sequence: TGCAGTGCTAGGGCCGGGACTAACTACAATGAGCAGTTCTTC. This encodes CSARAGTNYNEQFF.

This clonotype appeared many times. The chain recombines TRBV5-1 with TRBJ2-7; 10 bases match TRBD2. The J segment lost 3 bases and the V segment lost 2 bases, leaving 5 bases of the junction unmatched. From germline, CDR1 is SGHRS and CDR2 YFSETQ. This CDR3 region has 15 residues. CDR3 in DNA: TGCGCCAGCAGCTTTAGGACTAGCGGTAACTACGAGCAGTACTTC. The encoded protein is CASSFRTSGNYEQYF.

Points on this clonotype: The junction and the germline gene differ at one end; a read error may be behind it. This rearrangement joins TRBV15 to TRBJ1-4; no clear D. The CDR3 contains 13 residues. CDR1 and CDR2 from the germline V gene are LNHNV and YYDKDF (reference sequence). In DNA form, the CDR3 reads TGTGCCACCAGGGGTAGGACTAGTGAAAAACTGTTCTTT. Protein product: CATRGRTSEKLFF.